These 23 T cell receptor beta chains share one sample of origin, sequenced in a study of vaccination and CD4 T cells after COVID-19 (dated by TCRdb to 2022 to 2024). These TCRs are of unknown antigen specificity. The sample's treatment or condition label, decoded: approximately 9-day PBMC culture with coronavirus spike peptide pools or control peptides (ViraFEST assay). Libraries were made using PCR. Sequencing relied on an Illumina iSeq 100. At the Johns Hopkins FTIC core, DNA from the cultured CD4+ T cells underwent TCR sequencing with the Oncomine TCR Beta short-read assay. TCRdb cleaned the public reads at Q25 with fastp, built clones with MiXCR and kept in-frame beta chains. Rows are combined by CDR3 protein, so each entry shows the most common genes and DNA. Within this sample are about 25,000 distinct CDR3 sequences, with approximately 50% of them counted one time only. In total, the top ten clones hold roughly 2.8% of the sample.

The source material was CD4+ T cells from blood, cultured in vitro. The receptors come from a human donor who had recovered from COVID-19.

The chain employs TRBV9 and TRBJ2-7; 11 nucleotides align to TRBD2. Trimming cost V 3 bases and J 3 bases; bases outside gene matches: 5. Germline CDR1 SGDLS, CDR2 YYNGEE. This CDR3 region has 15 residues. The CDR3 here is CASSAGTSGLYEQYF. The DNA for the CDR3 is TGTGCCAGCAGCGCCGGGACTAGCGGACTCTACGAGCAGTACTTC.

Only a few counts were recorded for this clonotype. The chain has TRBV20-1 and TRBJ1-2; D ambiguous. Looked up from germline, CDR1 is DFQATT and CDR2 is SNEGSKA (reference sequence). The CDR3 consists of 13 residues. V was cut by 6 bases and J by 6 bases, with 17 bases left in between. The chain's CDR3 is CSADVHGADGYTF. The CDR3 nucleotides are TGCAGTGCGGACGTACATGGAGCCGATGGCTACACCTTC.

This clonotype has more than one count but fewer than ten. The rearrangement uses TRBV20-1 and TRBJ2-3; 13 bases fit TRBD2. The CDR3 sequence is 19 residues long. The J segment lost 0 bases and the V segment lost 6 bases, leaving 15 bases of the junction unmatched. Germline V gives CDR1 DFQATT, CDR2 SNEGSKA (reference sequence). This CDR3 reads CSAAGLAGPQGSSTDTQYF. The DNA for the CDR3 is TGCAGTGCCGCGGGACTAGCGGGACCCCAGGGCTCTAGCACAGATACGCAGTATTTT.

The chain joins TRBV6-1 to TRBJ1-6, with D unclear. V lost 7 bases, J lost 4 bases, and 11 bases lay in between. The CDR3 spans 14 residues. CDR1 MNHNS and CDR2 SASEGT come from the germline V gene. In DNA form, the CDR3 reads TGTGCCAGCATCGCGACCTCTTATAATTCACCCCTCCACTTT. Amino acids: CASIATSYNSPLHF.

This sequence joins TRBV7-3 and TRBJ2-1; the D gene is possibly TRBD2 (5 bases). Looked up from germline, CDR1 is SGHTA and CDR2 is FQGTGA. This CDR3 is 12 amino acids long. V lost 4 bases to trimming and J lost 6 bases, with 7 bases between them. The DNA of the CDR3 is TGTGCCAGCAGCTCCCTAGCCAATGAGCAGTTCTTC. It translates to CASSSLANEQFF.

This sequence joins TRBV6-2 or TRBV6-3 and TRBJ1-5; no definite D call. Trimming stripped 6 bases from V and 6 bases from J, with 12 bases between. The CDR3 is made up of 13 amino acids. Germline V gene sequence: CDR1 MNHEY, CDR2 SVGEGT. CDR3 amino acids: CASSPLRSQPQHF. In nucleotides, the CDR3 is TGTGCCAGCAGCCCCCTCCGAAGTCAGCCCCAGCATTTT.

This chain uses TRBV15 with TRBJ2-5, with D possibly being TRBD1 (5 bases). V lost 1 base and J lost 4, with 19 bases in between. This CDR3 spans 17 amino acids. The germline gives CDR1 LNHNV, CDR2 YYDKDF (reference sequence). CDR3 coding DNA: TGTGCCACCAGCAGAGTCCTCAGGGCACCCATCCCAGAGACCCAGTACTTC. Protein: CATSRVLRAPIPETQYF.

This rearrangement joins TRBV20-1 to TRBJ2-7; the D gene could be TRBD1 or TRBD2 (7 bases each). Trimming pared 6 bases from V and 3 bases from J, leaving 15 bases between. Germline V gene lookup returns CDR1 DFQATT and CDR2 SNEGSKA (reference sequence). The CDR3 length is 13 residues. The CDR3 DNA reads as TGCAGTGCCAGCAGGGGGGGATACTACGAGCAGTACTTC. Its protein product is CSASRGGYYEQYF.

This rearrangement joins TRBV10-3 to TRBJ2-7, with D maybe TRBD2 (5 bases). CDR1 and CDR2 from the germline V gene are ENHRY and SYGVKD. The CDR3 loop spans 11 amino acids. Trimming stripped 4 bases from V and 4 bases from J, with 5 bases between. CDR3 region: CAISGTYEQYF. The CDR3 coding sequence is TGTGCCATCAGTGGGACTTACGAGCAGTACTTC.

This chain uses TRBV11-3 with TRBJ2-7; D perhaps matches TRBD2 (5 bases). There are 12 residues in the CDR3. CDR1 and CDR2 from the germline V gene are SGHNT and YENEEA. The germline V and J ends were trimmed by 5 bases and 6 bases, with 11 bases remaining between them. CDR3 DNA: TGTGCCAGCAGCCCAGAAGGGAGCGAGCAGTACTTC. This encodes CASSPEGSEQYF.

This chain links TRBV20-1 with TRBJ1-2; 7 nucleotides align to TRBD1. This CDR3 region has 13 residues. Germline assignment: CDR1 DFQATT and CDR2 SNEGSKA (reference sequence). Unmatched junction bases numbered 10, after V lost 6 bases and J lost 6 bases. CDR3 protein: CSAAPGQAHGYTF. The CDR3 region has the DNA TGCAGTGCAGCCCCCGGACAGGCCCATGGCTACACCTTC.

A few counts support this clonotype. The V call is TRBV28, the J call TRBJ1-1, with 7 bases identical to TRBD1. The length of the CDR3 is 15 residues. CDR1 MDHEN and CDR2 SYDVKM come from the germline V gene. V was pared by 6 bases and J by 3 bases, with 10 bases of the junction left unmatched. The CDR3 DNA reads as TGTGCCAGCAGCCCCTTAACAGGGGTTTACACTGAAGCTTTCTTT. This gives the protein CASSPLTGVYTEAFF.

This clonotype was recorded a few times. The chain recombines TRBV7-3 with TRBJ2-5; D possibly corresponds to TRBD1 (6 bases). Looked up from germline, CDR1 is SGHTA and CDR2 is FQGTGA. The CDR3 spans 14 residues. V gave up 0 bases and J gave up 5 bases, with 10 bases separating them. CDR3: CASSLTGQGETQYF. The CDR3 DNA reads TGTGCCAGCAGCTTAACAGGGCAGGGGGAGACCCAGTACTTC.

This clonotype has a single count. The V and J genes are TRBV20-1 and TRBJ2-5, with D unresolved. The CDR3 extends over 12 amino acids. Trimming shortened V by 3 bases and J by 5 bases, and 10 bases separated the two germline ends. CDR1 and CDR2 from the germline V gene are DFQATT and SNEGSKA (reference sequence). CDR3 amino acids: CSASFSYETQYF. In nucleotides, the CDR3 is TGCAGTGCTAGCTTCTCCTACGAGACCCAGTACTTC.

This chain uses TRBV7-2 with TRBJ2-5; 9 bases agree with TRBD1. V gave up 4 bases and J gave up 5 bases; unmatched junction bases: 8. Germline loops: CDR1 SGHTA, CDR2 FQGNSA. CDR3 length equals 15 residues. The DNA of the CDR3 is TGTGCCAGCAGCTCGGGACAGGGACTCTGGGAGACCCAGTACTTC. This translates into CASSSGQGLWETQYF.

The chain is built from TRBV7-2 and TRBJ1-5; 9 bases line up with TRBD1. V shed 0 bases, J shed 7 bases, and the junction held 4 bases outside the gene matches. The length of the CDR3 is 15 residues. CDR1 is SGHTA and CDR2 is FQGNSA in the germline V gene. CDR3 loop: CASSLAGTGSQPQHF. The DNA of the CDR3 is TGTGCCAGCAGCTTAGCGGGGACAGGGAGCCAGCCCCAGCATTTT.

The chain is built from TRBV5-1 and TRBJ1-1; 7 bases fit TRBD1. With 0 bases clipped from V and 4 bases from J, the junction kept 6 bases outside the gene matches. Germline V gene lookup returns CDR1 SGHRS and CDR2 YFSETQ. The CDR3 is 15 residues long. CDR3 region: CASSLEGGRGTEAFF. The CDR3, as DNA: TGCGCCAGCAGCTTGGAAGGGGGCCGGGGCACTGAAGCTTTCTTT.

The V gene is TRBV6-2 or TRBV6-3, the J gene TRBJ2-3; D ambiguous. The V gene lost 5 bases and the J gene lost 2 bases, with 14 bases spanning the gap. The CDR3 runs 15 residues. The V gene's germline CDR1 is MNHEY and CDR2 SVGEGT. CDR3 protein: CASSPYLSDTDTQYF. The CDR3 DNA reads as TGTGCCAGCAGTCCCTACCTTTCAGACACAGATACGCAGTATTTT.

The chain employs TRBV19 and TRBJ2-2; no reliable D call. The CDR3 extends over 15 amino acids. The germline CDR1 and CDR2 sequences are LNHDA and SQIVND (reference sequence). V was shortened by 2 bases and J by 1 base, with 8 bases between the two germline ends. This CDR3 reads CASSISTLNTGELFF. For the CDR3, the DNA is TGTGCCAGTAGTATAAGCACACTGAACACCGGGGAGCTGTTTTTT.

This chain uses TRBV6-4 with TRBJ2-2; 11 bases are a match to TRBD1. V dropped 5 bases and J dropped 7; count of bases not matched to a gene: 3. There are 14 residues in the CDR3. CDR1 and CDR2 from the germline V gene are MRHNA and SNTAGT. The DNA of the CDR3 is TGTGCCAGCAGTCGGACAGGGGGCAGCGGGGAGCTGTTTTTT. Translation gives CASSRTGGSGELFF.

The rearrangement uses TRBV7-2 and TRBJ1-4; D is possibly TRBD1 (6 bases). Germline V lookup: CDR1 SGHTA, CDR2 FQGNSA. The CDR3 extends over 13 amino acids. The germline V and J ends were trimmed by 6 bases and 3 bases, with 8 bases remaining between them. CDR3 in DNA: TGTGCCAGCAGAGGGGGACCTAATGAAAAACTGTTTTTT. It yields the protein CASRGGPNEKLFF. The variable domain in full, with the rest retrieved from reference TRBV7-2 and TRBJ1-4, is GAGVSQSPSNKVTEKGKDVELRCDPISGHTALYWYRQSLGQGLEFLIYFQGNSAPDKSGLPSDRFSAERTGGSVSTLTIQRTQQEDSAVYLCASRGGPNEKLFFGSGTQLSVL.

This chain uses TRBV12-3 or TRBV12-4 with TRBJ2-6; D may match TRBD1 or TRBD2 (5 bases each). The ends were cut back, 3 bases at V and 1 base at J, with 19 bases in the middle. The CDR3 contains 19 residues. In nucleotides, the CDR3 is TGTGCCAGCAGTTTTCTTTCCCTGGGACGAAAGTCTGGGGCCAACGTCCTGACTTTC. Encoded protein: CASSFLSLGRKSGANVLTF.

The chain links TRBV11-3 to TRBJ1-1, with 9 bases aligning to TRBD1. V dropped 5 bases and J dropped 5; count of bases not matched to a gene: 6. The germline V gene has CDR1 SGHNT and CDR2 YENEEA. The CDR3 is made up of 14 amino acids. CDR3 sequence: CASSPGGTGTEAFF. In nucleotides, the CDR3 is TGTGCCAGCAGCCCAGGAGGGACAGGGACTGAAGCTTTCTTT.